The 25 T cell receptor beta chains given below trace back to one sample, sequenced in a study of T-cell reconstitution after alpha-beta-depleted transplantation in children (dated by TCRdb to about 2016). The treatment or condition label for this specimen denotes: allogeneic hematopoietic cell transplantation with graft depleted of TCRalphabeta T cells and CD19 B cells. The method was PCR. The listed sequencing device is Illumina HiSeq 2500. To normalize quantification of the TCRbeta repertoire, the TCR libraries were built with molecular barcoding that relied on unique molecular identifiers. Starting from the raw public reads, TCRdb applied fastp trimming at Q25, assembled clones with MiXCR and retained in-frame beta chains. Rows with a matching CDR3 protein are joined into one entry that keeps the most common DNA and genes. The sample data list 500,000 or so distinct CDR3 sequences, and over 9.5% of these were observed just once. The ten top clones hold approximately 14% of the sample.

This material consisted of PBMCs, mostly from graft donor cells, taken 180 days after TCRalphabeta/CD19-depleted stem cell transplant. The receptors derive from a female patient aged 2 to 10 who had a stem cell transplant for aplastic anemia, so the T cells may come from the graft donor.

The chain is built from TRBV12-5 and TRBJ2-7; D gene ambiguous. V dropped 1 base and J dropped 7 bases, with 14 bases sitting between them. Germline V gene sequence: CDR1 LGHNT, CDR2 FRNRAP. There are 14 residues in the CDR3. Here the CDR3 DNA reads TGTGCTAGTGGTTTGGCTGGCTCCTACAATGAGCAGTACGTC. Amino acids: CASGLAGSYNEQYV.

The V gene is TRBV19, the J gene TRBJ2-5; the D is unclear. The V and J ends lost 5 bases and 5 bases respectively, with 15 bases between them. This CDR3 contains 14 residues. Germline V CDR1 and CDR2: LNHDA, SQIVND (reference sequence). CDR3 sequence (DNA): TGTGCCAGTAGTTCCGCGGCGACCAGGGAGACCCAGTACTTC. Its protein is CASSSAATRETQYF.

This clonotype was observed a handful of times. This rearrangement joins TRBV10-2 to TRBJ1-5; D call uncertain. Trimming took 8 bases from V and 3 from J, leaving 5 bases between them. The length of the CDR3 is 11 residues. Germline V lookup: CDR1 WSHSY, CDR2 SAAADI. CDR3 protein: CASGNNQPQHF. DNA for the CDR3: TGCGCCAGCGGCAACAATCAGCCCCAGCATTTT.

This sequence joins TRBV13 and TRBJ2-7; the match to TRBD1 covers 8 bases. The CDR3 runs to 15 residues. CDR1 PRHDT and CDR2 FYEKMQ come from the germline V gene (reference sequence). Trimming cost V 5 bases and J 2 bases; bases outside gene matches: 8. The CDR3 DNA reads TGTGCCAGCAGCCAAGCCCAGACAGGGGCCTACGAGCAGTACGTC. Amino acid sequence: CASSQAQTGAYEQYV.

The chain combines TRBV6-2 or TRBV6-3 with TRBJ2-4; no clear D. The ends were cut back, 4 bases at V and 9 bases at J, with 13 bases in the middle. The CDR3 is 13 residues long. Germline V gene lookup returns CDR1 MNHEY and CDR2 SVGEGT. DNA for the CDR3: TGTGCCAGCAGTTGGAACCGGCCACTCATTCAGTACTTC. This encodes CASSWNRPLIQYF.

This clonotype has only a few counts. The chain joins TRBV7-2 to TRBJ2-7; 10 bases map to TRBD2. Trimming removed 5 bases from V and 4 bases from J; junction bases left unmatched: 8. Per germline, CDR1 SGHTA and CDR2 FQGNSA. The CDR3 totals 15 residues. DNA for the CDR3: TGTGCCAGCAGCACAAGCGGGAGGGAAGGGTACGAGCAGTACTTC. Translation gives CASSTSGREGYEQYF.

The chain carries TRBV20-1 and TRBJ2-7; the D gene is possibly TRBD2 (5 bases). This CDR3 region has 13 residues. V was shortened by 5 bases and J by 0 bases, with 11 bases between the two germline ends. Germline V gives CDR1 DFQATT, CDR2 SNEGSKA (reference sequence). The CDR3 here is CSAGLTSSYEQYF. In DNA form, the CDR3 reads TGCAGTGCTGGACTGACGAGCTCCTACGAGCAGTACTTC.

This sequence joins TRBV12-3 or TRBV12-4 and TRBJ2-2; 10 bases are shared with TRBD2. The CDR3 has 16 residues. Trimming cost V 4 bases and J 3 bases; bases outside gene matches: 5. The CDR3 region is CASSSWTSGDTGELFF. For the CDR3, the DNA is TGTGCCAGCAGTTCCTGGACTAGCGGAGACACCGGGGAGCTGTTTTTT.

To note about this clonotype: This may be a read error, as it is one base from a much larger clone. This chain links TRBV5-1 with TRBJ1-1, with D unresolved. In germline, CDR1 is SGHRS, CDR2 YFSETQ. With 0 bases removed from V and 4 bases from J, the gap between germline ends came to 7 bases. This CDR3 region has 13 residues. The DNA of the CDR3 is TGCGCCAGCAGCTTGGGGATGACCACTGAAGCTTTCTTT. It codes for CASSLGMTTEAFF. The full variable domain, in which reference TRBV5-1 and TRBJ1-1 provide the parts outside the CDR3, is KAGVTQTPRYLIKTRGQQVTLSCSPISGHRSVSWYQQTPGQGLQFLFEYFSETQRNKGNFPGRFSGRQFSNSRSEMNVSTLELGDSALYLCASSLGMTTEAFFGQGTRLTVV.

There are many counts of this clonotype. The CDR3 nucleotides are TGTGCCAGCAGCTCCCGGGGTTCAACCGGGGAGCTGTTTTTT. This gives the protein CASSSRGSTGELFF. The chain employs TRBV3-1 and TRBJ2-2, with D tentatively TRBD2 (5 bases). Germline CDR1 LGHDT, CDR2 YNNKEL (reference sequence). The CDR3 contains 14 residues. V was clipped by 5 bases and J by 5 bases, with 12 bases between them.

There are a few counts of this clonotype. The V call is TRBV27, the J call TRBJ1-2; D not certain. Germline V gene sequence: CDR1 MNHEY, CDR2 SMNVEV (reference sequence). The CDR3 has 17 residues. V was cut by 7 bases and J by 4 bases, with 25 bases left in between. The CDR3 loop is CASTPEPGSSSPYGYTF. In DNA, the CDR3 is TGTGCCAGCACCCCTGAACCGGGCAGCTCTAGCCCCTATGGCTACACCTTC.

This clonotype was counted between two and nine times. V usage is TRBV5-1 and J usage is TRBJ2-7; perhaps TRBD1 as D (6 bases). This CDR3 region has 23 residues. V was clipped by 6 bases and J by 4 bases, with 44 bases between them. CDR1 and CDR2 (germline): SGHRS, YFSETQ. The DNA of the CDR3 is TGCGCCAGCAATGGGATCTCAGTGGGACATAAGACCCTTGGGTCGGGTGACGGTTACGAGCAGTACGTC. It codes for CASNGISVGHKTLGSGDGYEQYV.

The chain joins TRBV7-2 to TRBJ2-2; D ambiguous. V lost 7 bases and J lost 6, with 12 bases in between. CDR1 and CDR2 (germline): SGHTA, FQGNSA. This CDR3 contains 13 residues. The CDR3: CASTYRSSGELFF. The CDR3 nucleotides are TGTGCCAGCACTTATCGGTCTTCCGGGGAGCTGTTTTTT.

This clonotype was seen at least ten times. This chain connects TRBV10-3 to TRBJ2-3, with 9 positions matching TRBD2. With V trimmed by 8 bases and J by 4 bases, 7 bases remained unmatched. This CDR3 has 14 residues. Germline CDR1 ENHRY, CDR2 SYGVKD. CDR3 nucleotides: TGTGCCATCGATGGCGGGAGGGTTGCAGATACGCAGTATTTT. It translates to CAIDGGRVADTQYF.

The rearrangement links TRBV6-1 to TRBJ2-1; D is unclear. Germline values: CDR1 MNHNS, CDR2 SASEGT. This CDR3 comprises 16 residues. V lost 6 bases and J 1 base, leaving 16 bases between the germline ends. The CDR3 DNA sequence: TGTGCCAGCAGCCATAATGGCCGAGTTTCCTACAATGAGCAGTTCTTC. Protein sequence: CASSHNGRVSYNEQFF.

This clonotype was counted a few times. The chain has TRBV9 and TRBJ2-7; TRBD2 matches 12 bases. The CDR3 has 16 residues. V lost 3 bases and J lost 4; bases outside the gene matches: 8. Germline values: CDR1 SGDLS, CDR2 YYNGEE. Here the CDR3 reads CASSATGLAGPYEQYF. The CDR3 DNA reads TGTGCCAGCAGCGCGACTGGACTAGCGGGACCTTACGAGCAGTACTTC.

This clonotype has at least ten counts. The chain carries TRBV29-1 and TRBJ1-2, with a weak D call TRBD1 (6 bases). Trimming left V 5 bases short and J 3 bases short, with 16 bases between. Germline V gene lookup returns CDR1 SQVTM and CDR2 ANQGSEA. This CDR3 spans 14 amino acids. As DNA, the CDR3 is TGCAGCGTTAACTTCCGGGGGGCGGACTATGGCTACACCTTC. Translated: CSVNFRGADYGYTF.

This clonotype was detected a few times. The chain carries TRBV9 and TRBJ2-1, with D unresolved. The CDR3 is 16 amino acids. The germline V gene has CDR1 SGDLS and CDR2 YYNGEE. With 0 bases removed from V and 3 bases from J, the gap between germline ends came to 13 bases. The CDR3 sequence is CASSVASAPGYNEQFF. CDR3 DNA: TGTGCCAGCAGCGTAGCTTCGGCCCCGGGCTACAATGAGCAGTTCTTC.

The V gene is TRBV20-1, the J gene TRBJ2-1, with D possibly TRBD2 on 5 matching bases. Between the trimmed V and J ends, which lost 4 bases and 0 bases, there was a span of 16 bases. The CDR3 runs to 16 residues. Looked up from germline, CDR1 is DFQATT and CDR2 is SNEGSKA (reference sequence). The CDR3 loop reads CSATRTGIRSYNEQFF. The CDR3 DNA sequence: TGCAGTGCTACCCGCACCGGGATCCGCTCCTACAATGAGCAGTTCTTC.

The chain employs TRBV10-3 and TRBJ2-2, with no clear D. The ends were cut back, 6 bases at V and 5 bases at J, with 10 bases in the middle. CDR1 and CDR2 (germline): ENHRY, SYGVKD. This CDR3 region has 13 residues. This CDR3 is CAIRGTGTGELFF. The CDR3 DNA reads TGTGCCATCAGGGGAACCGGGACCGGGGAGCTGTTTTTT.

Only a few counts were recorded for this clonotype. V gene TRBV9 combines with J gene TRBJ2-1; 7 nucleotides align to TRBD2. The CDR3 runs 15 residues. The V gene end was trimmed by 0 bases and the J gene end by 2 bases; junction bases not matched to a gene: 2. From germline, CDR1 is SGDLS and CDR2 YYNGEE. CDR3 coding DNA: TGTGCCAGCAGCGTAGAAAGCGGGACCTACAATGAGCAGTTCTTC. Amino acids: CASSVESGTYNEQFF.

The chain couples TRBV12-3 or TRBV12-4 to TRBJ2-1; 12 bases are shared with TRBD1. The J segment lost 8 bases and the V segment lost 6 bases, leaving 11 bases of the junction unmatched. This CDR3 contains 16 residues. CDR3 loop: CASSPRGTGGKDEQFF. CDR3 nucleotides: TGTGCCAGCAGCCCTAGAGGGACAGGGGGCAAGGATGAGCAGTTCTTC.

This clonotype was seen more than once but under ten times. V gene TRBV15 combines with J gene TRBJ1-2, with D possibly TRBD1 on 5 matching bases. Trimming pared 0 bases from V and 8 bases from J, leaving 13 bases between. There are 14 residues in the CDR3. The germline V gene encodes CDR1 LNHNV and CDR2 YYDKDF (reference sequence). This chain's CDR3 is CATSRDWGREGYTF. CDR3 DNA sequence: TGTGCCACCAGCAGAGATTGGGGGAGGGAAGGCTACACCTTC.

The gene calls are TRBV20-1 and TRBJ1-5, with unresolved D. Trimming pared 6 bases from V and 0 bases from J, leaving 18 bases between. CDR3 length: 16 amino acids. The germline V gene has CDR1 DFQATT and CDR2 SNEGSKA (reference sequence). The CDR3: CSALTGVRLSNQPQHF. CDR3 DNA: TGCAGTGCGCTGACTGGGGTCCGGCTTAGCAATCAGCCCCAGCATTTT.

The rearrangement joins TRBV5-4 to TRBJ2-1; 11 bases are shared with TRBD2. The junction had 8 bases not matched to a gene; V was cut back by 4 bases and J by 8 bases. CDR3 length: 15 residues. Germline lookup yields CDR1 SGHNT and CDR2 YYREEE (reference sequence). The CDR3 DNA reads as TGTGCCAGCAGCCTGACTAGCGGGGAGGGGGATGAGCAGTTCTTC. This gives the protein CASSLTSGEGDEQFF.